Listed below are T cell receptor beta chains from one sample, sequenced in a study of CD8+ T cells in alopecia areata. Repertoires were generated with immunoSEQ multiplex PCR, while TCRdb's copy carries only in-frame clones and drops some. The sample consists of around 100,000 clones, about three fifths of them appearing once. Sequences were derived from CD8+ T cells sorted from blood, sampled at approximately week 60, from a patient treated with tofacitinib. The source of these receptors is a human donor with alopecia areata. CDR3s leave out the opening cysteine and the closing phenylalanine or tryptophan. Fields, in order: clone size, V gene, CDR3 protein. Expanded clones are given a class, and other clones once, few, many or no size at all.

>.|TRBV10-2
ASADGSYEQY
>few|TRBV29-1
SVEAPGQGYEQY
>few|TRBV29-1
SVLRDRVDYGYT
>.|TRBV5-1
ASSSRRDSQETQY
>once|TRBV15
ATRDRSQPQH
>once|TRBV30
AWAPGQGNQPQH
>.|TRBV2
ASSRVEAF
>.|TRBV18
ASSPSHAPGGSYNSPLH
>few|TRBV9
ASSAGQGGPYEQY
>few|TRBV27
ASGTSGRYEQY
>.|TRBV9
ASSVAWGIPPYEQY
>.|TRBV30
AWSSNYNEQF
>.|TRBV5-1
ASSLGDKTQY
>.|TRBV27
ASSLTSGGQGETQY
>.|TRBV9
ASSVAGGEETQY
>few|TRBV29-1
SANGVSDTGELF
>.|TRBV2
ASSEALAGGTETQY
>.|TRBV25-1
ASSEYRAGETQY